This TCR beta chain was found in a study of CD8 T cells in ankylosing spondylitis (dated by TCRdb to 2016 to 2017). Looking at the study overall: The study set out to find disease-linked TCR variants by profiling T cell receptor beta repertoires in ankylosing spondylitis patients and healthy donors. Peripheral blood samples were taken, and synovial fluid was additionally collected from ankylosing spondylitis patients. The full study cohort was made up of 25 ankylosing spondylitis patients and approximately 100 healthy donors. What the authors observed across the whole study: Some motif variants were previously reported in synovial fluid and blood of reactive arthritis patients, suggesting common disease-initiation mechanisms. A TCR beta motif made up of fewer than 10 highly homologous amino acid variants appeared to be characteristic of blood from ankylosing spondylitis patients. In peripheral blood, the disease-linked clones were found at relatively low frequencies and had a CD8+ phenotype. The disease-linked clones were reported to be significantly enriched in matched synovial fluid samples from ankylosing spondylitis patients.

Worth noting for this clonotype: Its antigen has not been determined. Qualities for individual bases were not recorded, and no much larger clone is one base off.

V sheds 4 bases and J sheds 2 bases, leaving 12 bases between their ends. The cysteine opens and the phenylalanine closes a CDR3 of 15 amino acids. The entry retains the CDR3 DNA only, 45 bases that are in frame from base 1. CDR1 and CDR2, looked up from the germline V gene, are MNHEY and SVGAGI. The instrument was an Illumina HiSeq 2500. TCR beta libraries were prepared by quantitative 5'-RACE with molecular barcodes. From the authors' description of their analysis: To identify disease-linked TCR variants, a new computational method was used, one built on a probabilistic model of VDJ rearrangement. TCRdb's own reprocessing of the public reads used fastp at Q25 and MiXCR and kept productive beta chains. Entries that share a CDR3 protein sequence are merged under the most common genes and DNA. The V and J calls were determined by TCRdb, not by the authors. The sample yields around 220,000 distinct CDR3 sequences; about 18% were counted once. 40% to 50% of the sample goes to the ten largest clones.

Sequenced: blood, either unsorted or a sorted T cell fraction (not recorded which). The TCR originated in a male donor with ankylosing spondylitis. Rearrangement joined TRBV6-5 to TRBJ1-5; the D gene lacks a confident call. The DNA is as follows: TGTGCCAGCAGTTCAACAGCTTTTGGCAATCAGCCCCAGCATTTT. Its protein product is CASSSTAFGNQPQHF.